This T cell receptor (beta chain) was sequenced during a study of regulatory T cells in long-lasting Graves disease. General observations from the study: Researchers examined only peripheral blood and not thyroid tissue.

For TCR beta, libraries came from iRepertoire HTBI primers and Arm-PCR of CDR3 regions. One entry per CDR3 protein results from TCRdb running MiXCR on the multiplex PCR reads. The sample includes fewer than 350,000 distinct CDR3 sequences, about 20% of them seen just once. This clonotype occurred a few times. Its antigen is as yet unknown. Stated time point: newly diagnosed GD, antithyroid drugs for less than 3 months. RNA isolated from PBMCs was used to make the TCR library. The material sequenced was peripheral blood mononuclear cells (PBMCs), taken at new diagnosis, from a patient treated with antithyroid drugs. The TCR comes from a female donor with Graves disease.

The CDR3 spells CASSLVEVDTQYF. The CDR3 nucleotides read TGTGCCAGCAGCTTAGTCGAGGTAGATACGCAGTATTTT. V usage is TRBV7-6 and J usage is TRBJ2-3; D gene ambiguous. Germline CDR1 and CDR2: SGHVS and FNYEAQ. Trimming took 1 base from V and 5 from J, leaving 7 bases between them. CDR3 length equals 13 residues.